The 11 T cell receptor beta chains given below trace back to one sample, sequenced in a study of spatial heterogeneity in lung cancer. TCRdb redid the calling of the 5' RACE reads with MiXCR, one entry per CDR3 protein. This table has about 92,000 distinct CDR3 sequences, more than 10% appearing once. As to time point: sample taken at primary tumor resection. Sequencing was performed on whole RNA extracted from tumor and nontumor lung tissue, or from frozen PBMC, and the material was left unsorted. This specimen consisted of PBMCs, obtained at surgery. The receptors here all came from a male donor with early-stage non-small cell lung cancer.

This sequence joins TRBV12-3 or TRBV12-4 and TRBJ2-7, with D tentatively TRBD1 or TRBD2 (5 bases each). This CDR3 spans 14 amino acids. V lost 6 bases, J lost 2 bases, and 14 bases lay in between. The CDR3 protein is CASSLGPNTYEQYF. The CDR3 DNA sequence: TGTGCCAGCAGCCTGGGACCGAACACCTACGAGCAGTACTTC.

The genes are TRBV9 and TRBJ2-5; tentatively, D is TRBD1 (6 bases). V lost 1 base to trimming and J lost 2 bases, with 12 bases between them. Germline V lookup: CDR1 SGDLS, CDR2 YYNGEE. There are 15 residues in the CDR3. CDR3: CASSVSTGTQETQYF. The CDR3 DNA follows: TGTGCCAGCAGCGTATCAACGGGGACACAAGAGACCCAGTACTTC.

The rearrangement joins TRBV3-1 to TRBJ2-1, with D perhaps being TRBD1 or TRBD2 (5 bases each). The ends were cut back, 2 bases at V and 8 bases at J, with 19 bases in the middle. Per germline, CDR1 LGHDT and CDR2 YNNKEL (reference sequence). The CDR3 length is 16 residues. In nucleotides, the CDR3 is TGTGCCAGCAGCCAATGGGGGACCCTGAACACTTATGAGCAGTTCTTC. This translates into CASSQWGTLNTYEQFF.

This clonotype was seen a few times. The rearrangement links TRBV12-3 or TRBV12-4 to TRBJ2-2; D might be TRBD1 (5 bases). The CDR3 has 15 residues. Trimming left V 6 bases short and J 0 bases short, with 11 bases between. The CDR3 protein is CASSLDTANTGELFF. DNA for the CDR3: TGTGCCAGCAGCTTGGACACCGCGAACACCGGGGAGCTGTTTTTT.

This clonotype was picked up many times. In nucleotides, the CDR3 is TGCGCCAGCAGCTTGGCTCCTAGCGAAAACACAGATACGCAGTATTTT. This sequence encodes CASSLAPSENTDTQYF. The chain combines TRBV5-1 with TRBJ2-3; TRBD2 is a possible D gene (6 bases). The CDR3 contains 16 residues. Trimming removed 0 bases from V and 2 bases from J, with 13 bases in between. Germline-derived CDR1 and CDR2 are SGHRS and YFSETQ.

CDR3 in DNA: TGTGCCAGCAGCTTAGTAGGGGTCACAGATACGCAGTATTTT. Protein product: CASSLVGVTDTQYF. This chain joins TRBV7-9 and TRBJ2-3; possible D gene TRBD1, 5 bases. Germline-derived CDR1 and CDR2 are SEHNR and FQNEAQ (reference sequence). The CDR3 spans 14 residues. V gave up 1 base and J gave up 2 bases, with 7 bases separating them.

The V and J genes are TRBV11-2 and TRBJ1-1, with D possibly being TRBD1 (5 bases). Trimming shortened V by 7 bases and J by 11 bases, and 17 bases separated the two germline ends. Germline loops: CDR1 SGHAT, CDR2 FQNNGV. The CDR3 is made up of 12 amino acids. CDR3 region: CASTTLGGRAFF. DNA of the CDR3: TGTGCCAGCACCACCCTTGGGGGACGGGCTTTCTTT.

The chain couples TRBV20-1 to TRBJ2-3; the match to TRBD2 covers 12 bases. The CDR3 totals 15 residues. Germline CDR1 and CDR2: DFQATT and SNEGSKA (reference sequence). Trimming removed 3 bases from V and 1 base from J; junction bases left unmatched: 2. In nucleotides, the CDR3 is TGCAGTGCTAGCCGACTAGCGGGAGGCACAGATACGCAGTATTTT. Translated: CSASRLAGGTDTQYF.

This clonotype was picked up a small number of times. The rearrangement joins TRBV12-3 or TRBV12-4 to TRBJ1-2; D gene ambiguous. The V gene lost 6 bases and the J gene lost 4 bases, with 12 bases spanning the gap. The CDR3 sequence is 13 residues long. CDR3 amino acids: CASSPEWVYGYTF. CDR3 DNA: TGTGCCAGCAGCCCCGAATGGGTCTATGGCTACACCTTC.

The V call is TRBV14, the J call TRBJ2-7; 8 nucleotides agree with TRBD2. Per the germline V gene, CDR1 is SGHDN and CDR2 is FVKESK. V lost 1 base to trimming and J lost 7 bases; unmatched junction nucleotides: 12. This CDR3 region has 16 residues. This CDR3 reads CASSQAQSGRRGEQYF. CDR3 bases: TGTGCCAGCAGCCAAGCACAGAGCGGGAGAAGGGGTGAGCAGTACTTC.

This clonotype is deemed medium-sized. The chain employs TRBV12-2 and TRBJ2-6. TRBV12-2 is given as a pseudogene. The CDR3 sequence is 16 residues long. CDR3: CASRLVPPLWANVLTF. DNA of the CDR3: TGTGCAAGTCGCTTAGTTCCCCCTCTGTGGGCCAACGTCCTGACTTTC.